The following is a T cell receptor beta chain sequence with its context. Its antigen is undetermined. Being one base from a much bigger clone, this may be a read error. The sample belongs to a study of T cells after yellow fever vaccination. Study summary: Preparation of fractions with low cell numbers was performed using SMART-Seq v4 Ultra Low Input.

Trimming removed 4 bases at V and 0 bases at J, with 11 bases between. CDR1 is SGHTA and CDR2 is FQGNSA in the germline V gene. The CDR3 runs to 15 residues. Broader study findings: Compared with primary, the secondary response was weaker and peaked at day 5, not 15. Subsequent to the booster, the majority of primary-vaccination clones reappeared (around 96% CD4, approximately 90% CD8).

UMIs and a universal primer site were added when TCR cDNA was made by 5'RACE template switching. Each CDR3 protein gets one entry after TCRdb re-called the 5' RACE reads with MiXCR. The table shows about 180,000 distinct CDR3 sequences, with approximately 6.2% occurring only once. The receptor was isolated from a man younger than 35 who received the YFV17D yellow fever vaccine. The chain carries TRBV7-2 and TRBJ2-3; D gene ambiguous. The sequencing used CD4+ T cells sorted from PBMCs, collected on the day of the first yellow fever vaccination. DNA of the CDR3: TGTGCCAGCAGCTCCGGGCATACTAGCACAGATACGCAGTATTTT. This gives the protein CASSSGHTSTDTQYF.